This entry describes one T cell receptor (beta chain). There is no known antigen for this receptor. Within one base of it there is no much larger clone, and no base qualities were kept. The immunoSEQ Assay, a bias-controlled multiplex PCR, was used to amplify TCRbeta CDR3 regions from genomic DNA. The paper's processing steps were these. The number of nucleated cells in each sample was estimated by amplification of reference gene primers within the assay. To quantify the absolute abundance of each unique TCRbeta CDR3 rearrangement, sequence reads were collapsed and filtered. For each sample, productive Simpson clonality was calculated by taking the square root of Simpson's diversity index across productive rearrangements. Here the immuneACCESS table is served through TCRdb, limited to in-frame sequences with V and J called. Missing clones are a known gap in these copies; in checked studies unresolved V genes cover under half, and the rest lacks a known reason. V and J calls and clone size are copied from that table; D and trimming were computed from the DNA. This sample comprises 250,000 to 350,000 clones, roughly 90% of them detected only once. Of the sample, approximately 4% is held by the ten largest clones.

The record originates from a study of blood T cell repertoires in COVID-19 (dated by TCRdb to about 2020). About the study as a whole: Samples from collaborators originated in the United States, Italy and Spain and spanned both the acute and convalescent phases of COVID-19. Samples came from the ongoing ImmuneRACE study (first 160 participants) plus 1,254 subjects from 6 global collaborators. The prospective study material was composed of cDNA or gDNA derived from T cells, B-cell-depleted T cells, or PBMCs. The repertoires were released in a freely available public database meant as a resource for research on the immune response to SARS-CoV-2. Where available, HLA class I and class II types were obtained from metadata supplied by the sample provider rather than from assay-based typing. Sample metadata almost always included a de-identified subject ID, COVID-19 status, age in years and sex. The dataset comprised deeply sampled blood TCRbeta repertoires from subjects exposed to, actively infected with, or recovered from COVID-19.

On the study overall, not on this receptor specifically: The quantity of clinical and demographic metadata differed by source and by participant and was supplied without curation.

Taken from cysteine to phenylalanine, the CDR3 has 17 residues. The retained sequence is limited to the CDR3, 51 bases, with the frame set at the first base. CDR1 and CDR2 were assigned from the germline V gene as LGHNA and YSLEER. Relative to germline, V is missing 1 base and J is missing 1 base, with 4 bases of the junction outside any gene match. Collaborating institutions collected whole blood in K2EDTA tubes following their own protocols. Collaborator samples were shipped for TCRbeta analysis as frozen whole blood, isolated PBMCs, or DNA extracted from either sample type. The sequence was collected from a woman between 45 and 65 years old with active or convalescent COVID-19. This chain joins TRBV4-3 to TRBJ2-6; TRBD2 matches 7 bases in the middle. The sample was peripheral blood. The nucleotide sequence reads as follows: TGCGCCAGCAGCCAAGCGGGGGGTGGGTCTGGGGCCAACGTCCTGACTTTC. This is translated as CASSQAGGGSGANVLTF.